These 27 T cell receptor beta chains originate from one sample sequenced in a study of cytomegalovirus exposure and HLA in healthy donors. The PCR ran on 60 Vbeta and 13 Jbeta primers. Method: immunoSEQ multiplex PCR; TCRdb's copy keeps in-frame clones and lacks some. The sample shows 65,000 to 90,000 clones, 79% of them seen only once. Sequencing was done on a sample of PBMCs. All receptors derive from a man younger than 40 in good health and CMV-seronegative.

With respect to this clone: The sample holds other DNA sequences that translate to the same CDR3. This chain joins TRBV30 and TRBJ2-2; the D gene is possibly TRBD1 (6 bases). The CDR3 has 13 amino acids. The V gene lost 0 bases and the J gene lost 5 bases, with 7 bases spanning the gap. Germline V gene sequence: CDR1 GTSNPN, CDR2 SVGIG (reference sequence). CDR3 loop: CAWSVGGTGELFF. As DNA, the CDR3 is TGTGCCTGGAGTGTAGGGGGAACCGGGGAGCTGTTTTTT.

V is TRBV6-1 and J is TRBJ2-7; 10 bases align to TRBD2. J was trimmed by 1 base and V by 4 bases; bases with no gene match: 4. CDR3 size: 15 residues. Germline V lookup: CDR1 MNHNS, CDR2 SASEGT. DNA for the CDR3: TGTGCCAGCAGTGCCATAGCGGGAGGTTCCTACGAGCAGTACTTC. Encoded protein: CASSAIAGGSYEQYF.

This chain joins TRBV9 and TRBJ2-7, with a tentative D call TRBD1 (5 bases). In germline, CDR1 is SGDLS, CDR2 YYNGEE. Trimming stripped 4 bases from V and 3 bases from J, with 14 bases between. This CDR3 region has 14 residues. CDR3 sequence reads: CASSSDSLGYEQYF. In nucleotides, the CDR3 is TGTGCCAGCAGCTCAGACAGTCTGGGCTACGAGCAGTACTTC.

J is TRBJ2-7 and V is TRBV9; 7 nucleotides align to TRBD1. V lost 4 bases and J lost 2; bases outside the gene matches: 6. This CDR3 is built from 14 residues. The germline CDR1 and CDR2 sequences are SGDLS and YYNGEE. DNA for the CDR3: TGTGCCAGCAGCATCCGGACAGGACCCTACGAGCAGTACTTC. It yields the protein CASSIRTGPYEQYF.

This chain links TRBV28 with TRBJ2-7; D is ambiguous. The CDR3 is made up of 11 amino acids. Deletions cut 5 bases from V and 3 bases from J, with 5 bases between. Germline V gene data show CDR1 as MDHEN and CDR2 as SYDVKM. The CDR3 bases are TGTGCCAGCAGTCACATCTACGAGCAGTACTTC. Translating gives CASSHIYEQYF.

This chain connects TRBV19 to TRBJ1-1, with D perhaps matching TRBD1 (5 bases). This CDR3 region has 12 residues. Trimming took 5 bases from V and 11 from J, leaving 15 bases between them. Germline CDR1 is LNHDA and CDR2 is SQIVND (reference sequence). This chain's CDR3 is CASSPRVNSAFF. CDR3 in DNA: TGTGCCAGTAGTCCCAGGGTTAATTCGGCTTTCTTT.

The chain carries TRBV30 and TRBJ1-5, with 7 bases fitting TRBD1. V was clipped by 2 bases and J by 3 bases; unmatched bases: 4. The germline V gene encodes CDR1 GTSNPN and CDR2 SVGIG (reference sequence). The CDR3 runs 14 residues. The DNA of the CDR3 is TGTGCCTGGAGTTATACAGGGGCCAATCAGCCCCAGCATTTT. It encodes CAWSYTGANQPQHF. The entire variable domain, with the rest obtained from reference TRBV30 and TRBJ1-5, is as follows: SQTIHQWPATLVQPVGSPLSLECTVEGTSNPNLYWYRQAAGRGLQLLFYSVGIGQISSEVPQNLSASRPQDRQFILSSKKLLLSDSGFYLCAWSYTGANQPQHFGDGTRLSIL.

This chain links TRBV7-2 with TRBJ1-6; TRBD1 agrees at 8 bases. Germline V CDR1 and CDR2: SGHTA, FQGNSA. The CDR3 length is 14 residues. J was trimmed by 5 bases and V by 7 bases; bases with no gene match: 4. The CDR3 coding sequence is TGTGCCAGCACCTCGACAGGGGATAATTCACCCCTCCACTTT. It is translated as CASTSTGDNSPLHF.

V gene TRBV4-3 combines with J gene TRBJ1-1, with no clear D. The germline V gene has CDR1 LGHNA and CDR2 YSLEER. Trimming stripped 1 base from V and 1 base from J, with 4 bases between. This CDR3 is 13 amino acids long. The CDR3 DNA follows: TGCGCCAGCAGCCAAGCTTCGAACACTGAAGCTTTCTTT. This gives the protein CASSQASNTEAFF.

In its sample, this clone was seen a few times. The gene calls are TRBV7-2 and TRBJ2-5; 9 positions agree with TRBD2. This CDR3 region has 14 residues. The germline gives CDR1 SGHTA, CDR2 FQGNSA. V shed 1 base, J shed 8 bases, and the junction held 5 bases outside the gene matches. The CDR3 DNA follows: TGTGCCAGCAGCTTAGGAGGGGGGACTAGCACCCAGTACTTC. Translated, it gives CASSLGGGTSTQYF.

This clone was detected only a few times. V gene TRBV5-4 combines with J gene TRBJ1-1; D is undetermined. The ends were cut back, 0 bases at V and 4 bases at J, with 10 bases in the middle. The CDR3 covers 14 residues. CDR1 and CDR2 from the germline V gene are SGHNT and YYREEE (reference sequence). CDR3 bases: TGTGCCAGCAGCTTGGATCGACACACCACTGAAGCTTTCTTT. Protein sequence: CASSLDRHTTEAFF.

V gene TRBV10-1 combines with J gene TRBJ2-7; D remains unclear. V dropped 3 bases and J dropped 2 bases, with 14 bases sitting between them. Germline V CDR1 and CDR2: WNHNN, SYGVQD (reference sequence). The CDR3 spans 15 residues. The CDR3 sequence: CASSESFGPTYEQYF. DNA for the CDR3: TGCGCCAGCAGTGAATCATTTGGCCCAACCTACGAGCAGTACTTC.

This chain links TRBV5-1 with TRBJ2-2; D is ambiguous. The germline V gene has CDR1 SGHRS and CDR2 YFSETQ. The CDR3 runs to 13 residues. V shed 3 bases and J shed 3 bases, with 6 bases lying between them. CDR3 protein: CASSSSYTGELFF. The CDR3 region has the DNA TGCGCCAGCAGCTCTTCTTACACCGGGGAGCTGTTTTTT.

The chain employs TRBV6-5 and TRBJ2-7; TRBD2 matches 11 bases. Germline-derived CDR1 and CDR2 are MNHEY and SVGAGI. V shed 4 bases and J 12 bases; nucleotides not matched to a gene: 17. The CDR3 spans 16 residues. CDR3 DNA sequence: TGTGCCAGCAGTTCTGACCCGACTAGCGGGATTACAAACCGGTACTTC. It encodes CASSSDPTSGITNRYF.

This clone showed up just once. The V call is TRBV10-3, the J call TRBJ2-5, with D unclear. Trimming left V 3 bases short and J 3 bases short, with 5 bases between. The CDR3 is 12 residues long. Germline V CDR1 and CDR2: ENHRY, SYGVKD. The CDR3 region is CAISDFKETQYF. CDR3 bases: TGTGCCATCAGTGATTTTAAAGAGACCCAGTACTTC.

The CDR3 sequence: CASSPSGGGETQYF. The DNA for the CDR3 is TGTGCCAGCTCACCCAGCGGGGGCGGAGAGACCCAGTACTTC. The chain is built from TRBV18 and TRBJ2-5, with 8 bases lining up with TRBD2. This CDR3 region has 14 residues. Per germline, CDR1 KGHSH and CDR2 LQKENI. Trimming removed 3 bases from V and 4 bases from J; junction bases left unmatched: 4.

V and J are TRBV7-6 and TRBJ1-4; D remains ambiguous. Per the germline V gene, CDR1 is SGHVS and CDR2 is FNYEAQ. Trimming left V 5 bases short and J 0 bases short, with 10 bases between. The CDR3 consists of 15 residues. The CDR3 coding sequence is TGTGCCAGCAGCCGTCGACTTGCAACTAATGAAAAACTGTTTTTT. Translating it yields CASSRRLATNEKLFF.

The CDR3 nucleotides are TGTGCCAGCAGCTTAGGGGCCTACAAGGCGGAAAAACTGTTTTTT. As protein: CASSLGAYKAEKLFF. The chain employs TRBV7-9 and TRBJ1-4, with D unresolved. CDR1 SEHNR and CDR2 FQNEAQ come from the germline V gene (reference sequence). The CDR3 loop spans 15 amino acids. The V end lost 1 base, the J end lost 8 bases, and 14 bases lay between the germline ends.

The chain links TRBV6-5 to TRBJ1-2, with D possibly TRBD1 on 6 matching bases. V was shortened by 6 bases and J by 9 bases, with 11 bases between the two germline ends. The length of the CDR3 is 11 residues. The germline V gene has CDR1 MNHEY and CDR2 SVGAGI. CDR3 sequence: CASRTGQSYTF. The CDR3, as DNA: TGTGCCAGCAGAACCGGACAGAGCTACACCTTC.

The table lists this clone with a few counts. V usage is TRBV30 and J usage is TRBJ2-1; D gene uncertain. Trimming shortened V by 6 bases and J by 8 bases, and 17 bases separated the two germline ends. CDR1 and CDR2 from the germline V gene are GTSNPN and SVGIG (reference sequence). The CDR3 has 13 amino acids. The CDR3 nucleotides are TGTGCCTGTATGCGTCACTTACGTGATGAGCAGTTCTTC. Protein product: CACMRHLRDEQFF. The full variable domain, in which reference TRBV30 and TRBJ2-1 provide the parts outside the CDR3, is SQTIHQWPATLVQPVGSPLSLECTVEGTSNPNLYWYRQAAGRGLQLLFYSVGIGQISSEVPQNLSASRPQDRQFILSSKKLLLSDSGFYLCACMRHLRDEQFFGPGTRLTVL.

This clone was found once. The rearrangement uses TRBV13 and TRBJ2-4; TRBD2 matches at 13 bases. Trimming at V came to 6 bases and at J to 8 bases, leaving 7 bases not matched to a gene. CDR1 PRHDT and CDR2 FYEKMQ come from the germline V gene (reference sequence). The CDR3 loop spans 15 amino acids. CDR3 DNA: TGTGCCAGCAGGCGGACTAGCGGGAGAAGGTACATTCAGTACTTC. This sequence encodes CASRRTSGRRYIQYF.

The J gene is TRBJ2-5, the V gene TRBV7-2; 8 bases are a match to TRBD2. The CDR3 has 16 residues. CDR1 and CDR2 (germline): SGHTA, FQGNSA. V lost 8 bases to trimming and J lost 4 bases; unmatched junction nucleotides: 15. Written as DNA, the CDR3 is TGTGCCAGCGGCTGGAACGGGCTAGCGGGTCCAGAGACCCAGTACTTC. Translation: CASGWNGLAGPETQYF.

The table lists this clone with a few counts. The chain carries TRBV29-1 and TRBJ2-5; tentative D call: TRBD2 (6 bases). Trimming took off 4 bases at V and 9 bases at J, with 15 bases between the two ends. The CDR3 spans 12 residues. Germline loops: CDR1 SQVTM, CDR2 ANQGSEA. This CDR3 is CSVVLARLPQYF. The CDR3 nucleotides read TGCAGCGTTGTACTAGCCCGTTTGCCCCAGTACTTC.

Notes on this clone: Other nucleotide sequences from this sample produce the same CDR3. The chain links TRBV5-6 to TRBJ2-7, with a possible D match to TRBD1 (5 bases). The CDR3 extends over 13 amino acids. V lost 4 bases and J 2 bases, leaving 10 bases between the germline ends. The germline CDR1 and CDR2 sequences are SGHDT and YYEEEE. The CDR3 protein is CASSLDRTYEQYF. As DNA, the CDR3 is TGTGCCAGCAGCCTCGACAGAACCTACGAGCAGTACTTC.

CDR3 in amino acids: CASSFRLNTGELFF. In DNA, the CDR3 is TGTGCCAGTAGTTTTCGACTGAACACCGGGGAGCTGTTTTTT. The chain is built from TRBV19 and TRBJ2-2; D is ambiguous. Germline V gene lookup returns CDR1 LNHDA and CDR2 SQIVND (reference sequence). The CDR3 spans 14 residues. The V end lost 5 bases, the J end lost 1 base, and 8 bases lay between the germline ends.

V gene TRBV29-1 combines with J gene TRBJ2-7; D remains ambiguous. This CDR3 spans 12 amino acids. V was cut by 5 bases and J by 3 bases, with 11 bases left in between. From germline, CDR1 is SQVTM and CDR2 ANQGSEA. This CDR3 is CSVRYSGYEQYF. The DNA of the CDR3 is TGCAGCGTTCGGTATTCGGGCTACGAGCAGTACTTC.

The J gene is TRBJ2-7, the V gene TRBV29-1, with TRBD2 identical over 7 bases. Germline assignment: CDR1 SQVTM and CDR2 ANQGSEA. The V and J ends lost 5 bases and 4 bases, in that order; junction bases with no gene match: 8. This CDR3 comprises 13 residues. CDR3 region: CSVTPTGGYEQYF. Here the CDR3 DNA reads TGCAGCGTTACACCTACGGGGGGTTACGAGCAGTACTTC.